This T cell receptor beta chain appears in the sequencing data of a study of T cells after yellow fever vaccination. There are a few counts of this clonotype. Germline CDR1 and CDR2: SEHNR and FQNEAQ (reference sequence). The junction had 2 bases not matched to a gene; V was cut back by 1 base and J by 3 bases. CDR3 length: 15 amino acids. Each CDR3 protein is one row after TCRdb ran MiXCR on the 5' RACE reads. The sample comprises some 150,000 distinct CDR3 sequences, approximately 11% of which are singletons, and about 38% rests with the top ten. The sequences come from CD8+ T cells sorted from PBMCs, collected 15 days after the yellow fever booster vaccination. The TCR was taken from a man aged 18 to 30 who received the YFV17D yellow fever vaccine. The chain joins TRBV7-9 to TRBJ2-1; 8 positions agree with TRBD1. The CDR3 DNA sequence: TGTGCCAGCAGCTTAGTAGGGACAGGCTACAATGAGCAGTTCTTC. It codes for CASSLVGTGYNEQFF.